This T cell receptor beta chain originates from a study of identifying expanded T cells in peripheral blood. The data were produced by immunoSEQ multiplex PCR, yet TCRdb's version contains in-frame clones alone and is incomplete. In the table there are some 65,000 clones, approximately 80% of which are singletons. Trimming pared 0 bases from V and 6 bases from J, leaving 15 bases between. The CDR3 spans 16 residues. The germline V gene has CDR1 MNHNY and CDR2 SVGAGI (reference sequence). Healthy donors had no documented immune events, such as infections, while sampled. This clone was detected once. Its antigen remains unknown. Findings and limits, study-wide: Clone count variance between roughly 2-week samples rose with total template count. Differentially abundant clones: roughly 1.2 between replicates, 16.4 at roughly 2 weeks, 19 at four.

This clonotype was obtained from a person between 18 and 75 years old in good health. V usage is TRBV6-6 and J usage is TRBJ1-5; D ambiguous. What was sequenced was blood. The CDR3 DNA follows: TGTGCCAGCAGTTACTCCACCCCGGGAGTCGGTCAGCCCCAGCATTTT. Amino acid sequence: CASSYSTPGVGQPQHF.